This T cell receptor beta chain was obtained from a study of Graves' ophthalmopathy and Graves' hyperthyroidism (dated by TCRdb to 2017 to 2018). About the full investigation: Peripheral blood was collected before any treatment was given, at the time of initial diagnosis. TCR beta repertoire signatures were used to distinguish Graves' ophthalmopathy from Graves' hyperthyroidism and to predict progression to ophthalmopathy. In total, 135 blood samples were TCR-sequenced: 40 to 45 ophthalmopathy, about 75 hyperthyroidism and around 17 hyperthyroidism-to-ophthalmopathy patients. To explore V-J signatures that distinguish ophthalmopathy from hyperthyroidism, a discovery set of more than 90 patients was enrolled, made up of about 40 with ophthalmopathy and under 65 with stable hyperthyroidism. For independent validation, a separate cohort was made up of 18 hyperthyroidism patients plus 17 patients who later progressed from hyperthyroidism to ophthalmopathy. In six hyperthyroidism patients, the T-cell repertoire of thyroid tissue was compared with the T-cell repertoire of blood. Following sampling, methimazole starting at 30 mg daily was administered to hyperthyroidism patients, and high-dose intravenous methylprednisolone was administered to ophthalmopathy patients. The approximately 97 discovery patients were randomly divided into training and test sets at a 7:3 ratio. General conclusions and limits of the study: Sample size was not predetermined statistically, and investigators were not blinded to group allocation. In validation, the model predicted ophthalmopathy progression with nearly 71% sensitivity and roughly 72% specificity; roughly 12 predicted patients were CT-confirmed with GO in a median of about 6.1 months. In cross-validation, the 13-signature model distinguished ophthalmopathy from stable hyperthyroidism with about 90% sensitivity and approximately 81% specificity, and in the test set the corresponding values were roughly 80% and 76%. Among expanded thyroid clonotypes with frequency above 0.001, most also showed up in blood, which suggests that blood repertoires may reflect the thyroid immune response.

Trimming removed 2 bases from V and 6 bases from J, leaving 16 bases between the germline ends. The cysteine opens and the phenylalanine closes a CDR3 of 15 amino acids. Only the CDR3 DNA is retained, 45 bases long and in frame from the first base. In its sample, this clonotype was seen many times. The specificity of this receptor is unknown. No base quality values were provided; no much bigger clone lies one nucleotide off. Ophthalmopathy patients were characterized by moderately to severely active disease, a Clinical Activity Score of at least 3, a NOSPECS grade of at least 4, and a disease duration under 3 months. Anyone with other autoimmune diseases, uncontrolled infections, pregnancy or lactation was excluded from the study. Clinical symptoms, serum thyroxine, TRAb, thyroid ultrasound and orbital computed tomography were used for diagnosis. Using Ficoll-Paque density gradient centrifugation, PBMCs were isolated from about 9.4 ml of fresh peripheral blood. Trizol reagent was used to extract the total RNA, and its quality was then checked on an Agilent 2100 Bioanalyzer.

TCR beta CDR3 regions were amplified from RNA transcripts for repertoire sequencing. The first round of RT-PCR was done with HTBI primers and the Qiagen OneStep RT-PCR kit, and was followed by a second round of multiplex PCR, then size selection and purification. The libraries underwent paired-end sequencing with 100 bp reads on an Illumina HiSeq2000. On the study's bioinformatics: SOAPnuke was used to process the reads, removing any read that contained adapters or uncalled bases, had a mean Phred below 15, or lacked an exact match to the constant primer or identifier. High-quality paired reads were merged with COPE v1.2.5. Unique nucleotide sequences were defined as clonotypes and aligned to IMGT TRB V, D and J references using MiTCR v1.1. The analysis was limited to V-J combinations with a frequency above 0.0001, which together covered just over 98% of the repertoires. For each V-J combination, a TCR clonal expansion and chaos score was defined as the ratio of F50 clonal expansion to chaos observed in the TCRdist matrix. Welch's t-statistics and random forest were used to reduce the features to some 13 V-J combinations, which were then used as input to a naive Bayes classifier. The Morisita-Horn index was used to measure how similar the thyroid and blood repertoires were. The public reads were run again by TCRdb, first through fastp at Q25 and then through MiXCR, and only productive beta chains were kept. Every entry covers one CDR3 protein and lists the most common genes and DNA from its rows. For this entry, the V and J calls and clone size follow TCRdb and not the study's own pipeline. This sample comprises fewer than 600,000 distinct CDR3 sequences, 13% to 15% of them detected only once. The ten largest clones take up roughly 9.8% of the sample.

The sample taken for sequencing was blood. This TCR was recovered from a woman aged 30 to 39 with Graves' ophthalmopathy. Donor details come from another sample of the same person, matched by shared clones. The V gene is TRBV12-3 or TRBV12-4 and the J gene is TRBJ1-2; the D gene is unclear. The DNA is as follows: TGTGCCAGCAGTTTAACTCCGGGGAGGGTCGATGGCTACACCTTC. It codes for CASSLTPGRVDGYTF.